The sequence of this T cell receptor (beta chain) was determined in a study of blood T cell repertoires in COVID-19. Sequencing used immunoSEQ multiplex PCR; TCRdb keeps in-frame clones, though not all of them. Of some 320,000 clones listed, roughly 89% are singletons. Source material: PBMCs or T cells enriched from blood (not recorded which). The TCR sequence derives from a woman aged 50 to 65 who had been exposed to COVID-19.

This chain's CDR3 is CASSQEMTSGGWMDTQYF. The DNA of the CDR3 is TGTGCCAGCAGCCAAGAGATGACGAGCGGGGGGTGGATGGATACGCAGTATTTT. This sequence joins TRBV4-2 and TRBJ2-3, with TRBD2 identical over 9 bases. The CDR3 covers 18 residues. The germline CDR1 and CDR2 sequences are LGHNA and YNFKEQ. J lost 6 bases, V lost 0 bases, and 13 bases had no gene match.